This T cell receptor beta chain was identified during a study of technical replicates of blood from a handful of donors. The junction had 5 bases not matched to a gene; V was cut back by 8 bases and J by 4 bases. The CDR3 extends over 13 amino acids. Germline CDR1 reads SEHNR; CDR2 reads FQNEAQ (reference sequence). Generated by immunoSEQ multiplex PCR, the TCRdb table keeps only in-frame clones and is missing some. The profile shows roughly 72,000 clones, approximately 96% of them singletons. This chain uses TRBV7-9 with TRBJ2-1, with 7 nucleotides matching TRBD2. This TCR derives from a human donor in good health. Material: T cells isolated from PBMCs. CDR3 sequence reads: CASSSSGYNEQFF. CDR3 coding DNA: TGTGCCAGCTCGTCTAGCGGATACAATGAGCAGTTCTTC. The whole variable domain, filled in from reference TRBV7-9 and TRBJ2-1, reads DTGVSQNPRHKITKRGQNVTFRCDPISEHNRLYWYRQTLGQGPEFLTYFQNEAQLEKSRLLSDRFSAERPKGSFSTLEIQRTEQGDSAMYLCASSSSGYNEQFFGPGTRLTVL.